Reported below is one T cell receptor (beta chain). Its antigen is not yet known. No per-base quality is available; no much larger clone lies one base away. The source of the sample is a study of cytomegalovirus exposure and HLA in healthy donors (dated by TCRdb to 2016 to 2017). About the study as a whole: An earlier analysis of approximately 640 of the donors reported about 290 Gb of sequence data and around 110 million unique TCR beta sequences from approximately 180 million T cells. An early release that covered approximately 600 HLA-typed donors contained around 300 gigabases of sequencing data and tens of millions of unique TCR sequences. Of the 350 to 450 genotyped donors, 65% to 90% fell in the genetic ancestry cluster associated with self-reported Caucasian donors. The aim of the study was to test whether cataloging public T cell receptors could identify signatures of past pathogen exposure. The study used immunosequencing to profile the T cell repertoires of approximately 630 subjects and linked those repertoires to cytomegalovirus serostatus. Besides the first cohort of more than 650 subjects, a separate validation cohort made up of about 120 different subjects was used. To predict cytomegalovirus infection status, the study combined high-throughput TCR immunosequencing, statistical association of individual TCRs with disease status, and machine learning. A later analysis re-examined previously published TCR beta repertoires from more than 600 donors and added high-resolution HLA genotyping to investigate patterns of TCR occurrence. Rather than using new phenotypic data, the later analysis identified candidate immune exposures from TCR beta sequences and from how often those sequences occurred across donors. An earlier analysis of about 620 of the donors applied high-throughput TCR beta sequencing to assess whether each TCR beta V gene segment acted as functional or pseudogenic. Donor age, sex, ethnicity and CMV serostatus were collected together with the repertoire data. Genome-wide SNP genotypes for about three fifths of the roughly 700 donors were used in a later genetic analysis, which treated that subset as a discovery cohort. Every discovery cohort repertoire had been produced on one sequencing platform. HLA typing covered class I and class II loci at four-digit resolution. The number of donors typed differed by locus, with 629-630 for A, B, C, DRB1 and DQB1, around 500 for DQA1, 600 to 610 for DPA1, and around 450 for DPB1. Because of strong linkage in the cohort, four or five DR-DQ haplotypes were treated as single units for association and clustering. Across about 370 genotyped donors of the cohort, an average of about 200,000 unique TCR beta nucleotide sequences per donor were sequenced, and 15% to 20% of those sequences were non-productive.

Trimming accounts for 10 bases at V and 0 bases at J, while the number of junction bases matched to no gene is 4. Spanning cysteine to phenylalanine, the CDR3 consists of 13 amino acids. Here the CDR3 DNA is all that survives: 39 bases in frame from base 1. Taken from the germline V gene, the CDR1 and CDR2 loops are WSHSY and SAAADI. Library prep was done by the immunoSEQ multiplex PCR assay. The multiplex PCR relied on a mix of 60 forward primers for TCR Vbeta segments and 13 reverse primers for TCR Jbeta segments. Amplification of the CDR3 region of rearranged TCR beta genes was performed with a multiplex PCR assay on genomic DNA. The amplified TCR beta libraries were sequenced on the Illumina HiSeq System as 87-base-pair reads. As for the authors' bioinformatics: A later analysis tallied tens of millions of unique TCR beta chains across the 700 or so repertoires, and about 10 million of those chains were shared by two or more donors. A nearest-neighbor algorithm error-corrected the raw reads and collapsed the reads into unique sequences, merging closely related sequences to remove PCR and sequencing errors. V, D and J gene segments were assigned by aligning CDR3 sequences to IMGT reference sequences. For a sequence to be retained, a match of at least six nucleotides was required to both a V gene segment and a J gene segment. A rearrangement was called productive if the CDR3 had no stop codons and remained in frame with V and J, and every other rearrangement was called non-productive. CDR3 was defined by IMGT convention, running from the second conserved V-encoded cysteine to the conserved J-encoded phenylalanine. The earlier analysis of about 560 of the donors excluded any sequence lacking an unambiguous match to a single V gene segment. An earlier analysis of 587 of the donors called V segments functional above 56.7% productive rearrangements and segregating when the between-donor standard deviation exceeded 5%. A statistical classification framework was built for diagnosing cytomegalovirus status from the catalog of TCR beta chain sequences. V and J gene assignment, in a later analysis, came from comparing TCR nucleotide sequences with IMGT/GENE-DB human TR gene sequences. The TCRdist pipeline was used in a later analysis to assign CDR3 sequences and most-parsimonious VDJ recombination scenarios. In a later analysis, each TCR beta chain was defined by its CDR3 amino acid sequence together with its V-gene family, and reads lacking a unique V-gene family were excluded. A later analysis removed several hundred highly shared, low-generation-probability nucleotide sequences to deal with suspected cross-contamination and a sequencing artifact. A later analysis calculated a clonal expansion index for each public chain from normalized within-repertoire ranks of inferred template counts. In a later analysis, generation probabilities were computed with a VDJ recombination model fitted to out-of-frame rearrangements, and the resulting probabilities were checked against IGoR. Hypergeometric tests were used in a later analysis to score TCR-TCR, TCR-HLA and TCR-CMV co-occurrence, with a repertoire-size bias correction applied to the TCR pairs. A later analysis estimated false discovery rates by permuting HLA or CMV assignments 20 times. In a later analysis, co-occurring TCRs were grouped using DBSCAN, with TCRdist sequence similarity added in when clustering inside HLA-allele-positive subsets. Repertoires with fewer than 30,000 or more than 120,000 public chains, plus five repertoires with anomalous nucleotide sharing, were excluded from co-occurrence clustering. This is the immuneACCESS table as TCRdb keeps it, with only in-frame sequences that have V and J called. A part of the clones is gone; compared with another copy, unresolved V genes explain less than half, and the rest is unexplained. The V and J calls and the clone size are those of that table, but D and trimming were determined from the DNA. The sample table lists over 150,000 clones, about 86% of them with a count of one. Together, the top ten hold roughly 2% of the sample.

Here is what the overall study found, with its caveats: A few of the identified cytomegalovirus-associated TCR beta chains were confirmed in vitro to be specific for cytomegalovirus antigens. The authors suggested that the approach could potentially be extended to other disease states and immunological phenotypes. A later analysis found that TCR association rates varied across HLA loci, with DRB1 alleles showing the most associated TCRs and HLA-C alleles the fewest. Correlated functional status among segregating V segments might reflect linkage disequilibrium, but an unknown experimental factor could not be ruled out. Most TCR sequences were seen in very few donors, while some public TCRs were found in many individuals. This cohort had only TCR beta chains sequenced, and the lack of alpha or paired-chain data limited which features could be detected. The classifier was reported to diagnose cytomegalovirus status with high specificity and sensitivity in both the original and validation cohorts. When HLA alleles, especially DR and DQ, strongly co-occurred, attributing TCR associations to individual alleles was difficult. The only immune exposure information available for the cohort was CMV serostatus. A cluster of highly shared sequence variants was judged likely to represent a technical artifact of the sequencing pipeline. Over 15 rarely observed V segments, including chromosome 9 orphons, were excluded from the earlier analysis of about 600 of the donors because counts were too low. According to a later genetic analysis, donors in an Asian-associated ancestry cluster had fewer N-insertions in productive TCRs than the approximately 700-donor mean. Some IMGT-functional V segments, including TRBV6-2 and TRBV6-3, could not be distinguished by the 87-base-pair reads and were therefore excluded. Because some donors lacked HLA typing at each locus, the association tests relied only on the typed subset. According to a later analysis, most CMV-associated TCR beta chains appeared to be HLA-restricted, and the HLA associations seemed to be driven largely by CMV exposure. Sequencing depth was assumed to be roughly uniform across donors in the presence/absence analyses, though that assumption may not hold. A later analysis associated some 17,000 TCR beta sequences with specific HLA alleles at a false discovery rate of 0.05. Compared with equally common non-associated chains, HLA-associated TCR beta chains in a later analysis were more clonally expanded and had lower generation probabilities. An association between a missense DCLRE1C variant and V-gene and J-gene trimming of TCR beta chains was found in a later genetic analysis and replicated in an independent cohort. A further reported finding was that TCR beta sequences accurately predicted the HLA-A and HLA-B alleles for most subjects in the first cohort. In a later analysis, several top co-occurrence clusters were reported to appear linked to parvovirus B19, influenza, CMV and Epstein-Barr virus. A total of 150 to 200 TCR beta chains were listed by the study as associated with cytomegalovirus. Broadly in line with IMGT annotations, most TCR beta V segments showed up in productive rearrangements about 87% or about 30% of the time in an earlier analysis of a few hundred of the donors.

The cohort comprised several hundred healthy bone marrow donors. All cohort members were sampled while nominally healthy, although unrecorded immune exposures were likely present. The donor was CMV seronegative and was included in the group of a few hundred seronegative cohort members. A peripheral blood sample was collected from each donor, and TCR beta sequencing was performed on peripheral blood mononuclear cells. Genomic DNA extraction from the blood cell samples was performed with the Qiagen DNeasy Blood Extraction Kit. The TCR originated in a woman in her 30s in good health and CMV-seronegative. Sequencing was performed on PBMCs. The V and J genes are TRBV10-2 and TRBJ1-2; 8 central bases correspond to TRBD1. The nucleotide sequence reads TGCGCCACAGGACAGGGCGCTAACTATGGCTACACCTTC. Translation gives CATGQGANYGYTF.